This T cell receptor beta chain was identified in a study of T cell responses to AZD1222 COVID-19 vaccine. Study observations and caveats: Among spike-specific TCRs, nearly half reportedly target unmutated variant regions. Most donors were white British and more were female, and clonal diversity was possibly underestimated. Spike-specific TCR breadth and depth rose after two AZD1222 doses.

The CDR3 extends over 17 amino acids. CDR1 and CDR2 (germline): SGHAT, FQNNGV. Trimming pared 3 bases from V and 0 bases from J, leaving 12 bases between. Sequencing was performed with immunoSEQ multiplex PCR; in TCRdb, only in-frame clones are kept and a portion is missing. The sample carries under 200,000 clones, over 85% recorded once. As for this clone: No antigen is known for it.

The sequence was obtained from an adult who received the MenACWY meningococcal vaccine as a control. V usage is TRBV11-2 and J usage is TRBJ2-6, with D perhaps assigned TRBD1 or TRBD2 (5 bases each). Material: peripheral blood, obtained 28 days after the second dose of the MenACWY control vaccine. The CDR3 DNA reads as TGTGCCAGCAGCTTCCCCCGGGGCCTCTCTGGGGCCAACGTCCTGACTTTC. This gives the protein CASSFPRGLSGANVLTF.